This T cell receptor (beta chain) stems from a study of blood T cell repertoires in COVID-19. Study information: In each case, the material was cDNA or gDNA derived from T cells, B-cell-depleted T cells, or PBMCs.

Germline V CDR1 and CDR2: SGHVS, FQNEAQ. CDR3 size: 15 residues. V was pared by 6 bases and J by 4 bases, with 8 bases of the junction left unmatched. The authors' processing: Amplification of reference gene primers provided the estimated nucleated cell counts. Produced via immunoSEQ multiplex PCR; TCRdb's table is partial and in-frame only. V, J and clone size derive from that table, while D and trimming were established from the DNA sequence. Among about 130,000 clones, approximately 80% were seen once, and the ten largest hold around 10%. The source material was PBMCs or T cells enriched from blood (not recorded which). The J gene is TRBJ2-2, the V gene TRBV7-8; 7 bases fit TRBD2. This clonotype was sampled from a man aged 50-60 years who had recovered from COVID-19. The CDR3 loop is CASRQPGGGTGELFF. The CDR3 DNA reads as TGTGCCAGCAGACAGCCTGGGGGGGGCACCGGGGAGCTGTTTTTT. Supplemented by reference TRBV7-8 and TRBJ2-2, the full variable domain reads GAGVSQSPRYKVAKRGQDVALRCDPISGHVSLFWYQQALGQGPEFLTYFQNEAQLDKSGLPSDRFFAERPEGSVSTLKIQRTQQEDSAVYLCASRQPGGGTGELFFGEGSRLTVL.